Listed here are 21 T cell receptor beta chains from one sample, sequenced in a study of shared clonotypes between healthy human individuals. Sequenced by immunoSEQ multiplex PCR; TCRdb stores in-frame clones only, minus some. The data show fewer than 2.5 million clones, 93% seen once. The material sequenced was naive CD4+ T cells from PBMCs. Indicated subset: CD45RA+ positively selected. Receptors originate from a man aged 18 to 29 in good health. Some clones in this sample may be carry-over from other donors' samples.

V usage is TRBV5-1 and J usage is TRBJ1-4; 10 bases map to TRBD1. Germline CDR1 is SGHRS and CDR2 is YFSETQ. The CDR3 covers 18 residues. V lost 2 bases and J lost 7; bases outside the gene matches: 14. The CDR3 here is CASSFFPGQGPVVEKLFF. CDR3 bases: TGCGCCAGCAGCTTCTTTCCGGGACAGGGGCCGGTGGTTGAAAAACTGTTTTTT.

The chain combines TRBV5-4 with TRBJ2-2; TRBD1 agrees at 8 bases. CDR1 SGHNT and CDR2 YYREEE come from the germline V gene (reference sequence). CDR3 length equals 15 residues. V shed 4 bases, J shed 2 bases, and the junction held 4 bases outside the gene matches. CDR3 in DNA: TGTGCCAGCAGCCCCGGGACAGGTAACACCGGGGAGCTGTTTTTT. It specifies CASSPGTGNTGELFF.

About this clone: Distinct nucleotide sequences in the sample also encode this CDR3. The chain recombines TRBV11-2 with TRBJ2-7; 10 bases agree with TRBD1. CDR1 is SGHAT, CDR2 FQNNGV, per germline. This CDR3 has 15 residues. V gave up 1 base and J gave up 4 bases; unmatched junction bases: 4. The chain's CDR3 is CASSLGTGGSYEQYF. The CDR3 DNA sequence: TGTGCCAGCAGCTTAGGGACAGGGGGTAGTTACGAGCAGTACTTC. Combining the CDR3 with reference TRBV11-2 and TRBJ2-7 gives the whole variable domain EAGVAQSPRYKIIEKRQSVAFWCNPISGHATLYWYQQILGQGPKLLIQFQNNGVVDDSQLPKDRFSAERLKGVDSTLKIQPAKLEDSAVYLCASSLGTGGSYEQYFGPGTRLTVT.

V gene TRBV5-1 combines with J gene TRBJ2-5; 11 bases are a match to TRBD2. Germline V gene data show CDR1 as SGHRS and CDR2 as YFSETQ. V trimming: 2 bases; J trimming: 3 bases; junction bases outside the gene matches: 6. The CDR3 loop spans 16 amino acids. CDR3 sequence reads: CASSFDSGRAEETQYF. The CDR3 DNA follows: TGCGCCAGCAGCTTCGATAGCGGGAGGGCCGAAGAGACCCAGTACTTC.

In nucleotides, the CDR3 is TGTGCCAGCAGTTATTCGGGAACAGGGGAGGTTGGCTACACCTTC. This codes for CASSYSGTGEVGYTF. The chain carries TRBV6-5 and TRBJ1-2; 7 bases line up with TRBD1. The germline V gene has CDR1 MNHEY and CDR2 SVGAGI. CDR3 length equals 15 residues. V was clipped by 3 bases and J by 7 bases; unmatched bases: 11.

For the CDR3, the DNA is TGTGCCAGCAGCTTAATGACAGGGGAGGGTAATGAAAAACTGTTTTTT. Translated, it gives CASSLMTGEGNEKLFF. The V gene is TRBV7-9, the J gene TRBJ1-4, with 8 bases lining up with TRBD1. Germline CDR1 SEHNR, CDR2 FQNEAQ (reference sequence). The V gene end was trimmed by 2 bases and the J gene end by 4 bases; junction bases not matched to a gene: 6. The CDR3 is 16 residues long.

The chain employs TRBV20-1 and TRBJ1-2; 7 bases match TRBD1. Germline CDR1 DFQATT, CDR2 SNEGSKA (reference sequence). CDR3 length: 11 residues. V was clipped by 3 bases and J by 11 bases; unmatched bases: 6. CDR3 in DNA: TGCAGTGCTAGTTCGGCAGGGGGATACACCTTC. It encodes CSASSAGGYTF.

The chain uses TRBV6-1 and TRBJ1-4; D is unclear. The germline V gene encodes CDR1 MNHNS and CDR2 SASEGT. The CDR3 is 15 amino acids. The germline V and J ends were trimmed by 4 bases and 0 bases, with 9 bases remaining between them. The CDR3 spells CASSGRRTTNEKLFF. The CDR3 coding sequence is TGTGCCAGCAGTGGAAGGAGGACAACTAATGAAAAACTGTTTTTT.

This chain uses TRBV25-1 with TRBJ2-7, with D perhaps assigned TRBD1 or TRBD2 (6 bases each). This CDR3 is 13 amino acids long. Between the trimmed V and J ends, which lost 11 bases and 3 bases, there was a span of 17 bases. The germline gives CDR1 MGHDK, CDR2 SYGVNS. CDR3 residues: CASGAPDLYEQYF. Written as DNA, the CDR3 is TGTGCCTCGGGGGCCCCGGACCTCTACGAGCAGTACTTC.

J is TRBJ2-7 and V is TRBV19, with D possibly TRBD1 on 5 matching bases. The CDR3 covers 15 residues. The germline V gene has CDR1 LNHDA and CDR2 SQIVND (reference sequence). V lost 3 bases to trimming and J lost 5 bases, with 17 bases between them. The CDR3: CASSITGSFPHEQYF. For the CDR3, the DNA is TGTGCCAGTAGTATCACAGGCAGCTTCCCCCACGAGCAGTACTTC.

The DNA for the CDR3 is TGCGCCAGCAGCTGGGGGGCAACTGAGCAGTTCTTC. It translates to CASSWGATEQFF. This sequence joins TRBV5-1 and TRBJ2-1; D is tentatively TRBD1 or TRBD2 (6 bases each). V dropped 3 bases and J dropped 9 bases, with 10 bases sitting between them. There are 12 residues in the CDR3. Germline V CDR1 and CDR2: SGHRS, YFSETQ.

The V and J genes are TRBV2 and TRBJ1-5; maybe TRBD1 (5 bases). Looked up from germline, CDR1 is SNHLY and CDR2 is FYNNEI. This CDR3 is built from 15 residues. Trimming took 5 bases from V and 1 from J, leaving 12 bases between them. CDR3 nucleotides: TGTGCCAGCAGTTATGGGGGATCGAGCAATCAGCCCCAGCATTTT. Its protein is CASSYGGSSNQPQHF. Using reference TRBV2 and TRBJ1-5 for the parts outside the CDR3, the full variable domain is EPEVTQTPSHQVTQMGQEVILRCVPISNHLYFYWYRQILGQKVEFLVSFYNNEISEKSEIFDDQFSVERPDGSNFTLKIRSTKLEDSAMYFCASSYGGSSNQPQHFGDGTRLSIL.

Points on this clone: This sample also contains other DNA sequences that code for the same CDR3. J is TRBJ2-2 and V is TRBV5-1, with no clear D. The CDR3 runs 13 residues. Germline V CDR1 and CDR2: SGHRS, YFSETQ. V was clipped by 5 bases and J by 2 bases, with 7 bases between them. CDR3 sequence (DNA): TGCGCCAGCAGTAGTGATAACACCGGGGAGCTGTTTTTT. It translates to CASSSDNTGELFF.

As regards this clone: Other DNA sequences in this specimen translate into the identical CDR3. The chain employs TRBV4-1 and TRBJ1-4; 8 nucleotides line up with TRBD1. With 4 bases clipped from V and 0 bases from J, the junction kept 4 bases outside the gene matches. The CDR3 is 16 amino acids. The germline V gene has CDR1 MGHRA and CDR2 YSYEKL. The CDR3: CASSRGQAATNEKLFF. In nucleotides, the CDR3 is TGCGCCAGCAGCCGGGGACAGGCAGCAACTAATGAAAAACTGTTTTTT.

The table lists this clone with a count of one. The same CDR3 also results from other DNA sequences found in this sample. The rearrangement uses TRBV18 and TRBJ1-2; D gene uncertain. Germline CDR1 is KGHSH and CDR2 is LQKENI. This CDR3 comprises 14 residues. V lost 3 bases to trimming and J lost 2 bases, with 10 bases between them. In DNA form, the CDR3 reads TGTGCCAGCTCACCTTCAGGCCAGAACTATGGCTACACCTTC. Its protein product is CASSPSGQNYGYTF.

The V and J genes are TRBV2 and TRBJ1-4; D is undetermined. Germline CDR1 and CDR2: SNHLY and FYNNEI. The CDR3 loop spans 12 amino acids. The ends were cut back, 8 bases at V and 7 bases at J, with 11 bases in the middle. This CDR3 is CASRGEGEKLFF. The CDR3 region has the DNA TGTGCCAGCCGGGGAGAGGGTGAAAAACTGTTTTTT.

The rearrangement links TRBV18 to TRBJ2-7; the D gene is possibly TRBD2 (6 bases). CDR3 length: 15 residues. V was shortened by 3 bases and J by 7 bases, with 19 bases between the two germline ends. Germline CDR1 reads KGHSH; CDR2 reads LQKENI. CDR3 in amino acids: CASSPQGSGAGEQYF. The CDR3 bases are TGTGCCAGCTCACCCCAGGGTAGCGGAGCGGGTGAGCAGTACTTC. The full variable domain, rest sourced from reference TRBV18 and TRBJ2-7, is NAGVMQNPRHLVRRRGQEARLRCSPMKGHSHVYWYRQLPEEGLKFMVYLQKENIIDESGMPKERFSAEFPKEGPSILRIQQVVRGDSAAYFCASSPQGSGAGEQYFGPGTRLTVT.

CDR3 sequence reads: CASSLYPGQGREQYF. CDR3 in DNA: TGTGCCAGCAGTTTGTACCCTGGACAGGGCCGCGAGCAGTACTTC. The chain carries TRBV27 and TRBJ2-7; 8 nucleotides agree with TRBD1. CDR3 length: 15 residues. CDR1 and CDR2 from the germline V gene are MNHEY and SMNVEV (reference sequence). V shed 3 bases, J shed 6 bases, and the junction held 10 bases outside the gene matches.

The genes are TRBV21-1 and TRBJ2-3; the D call of TRBD2 is as the table states it, not checked on the DNA. TRBV21-1 is tagged as a pseudogene. This CDR3 contains 16 residues. CDR3 loop: CARGLAGYSHTDTQYF. In DNA, the CDR3 is TGTGCCAGAGGACTAGCGGGATATTCGCACACAGATACGCAGTATTTT.

This clone was detected only once. The chain uses TRBV28 and TRBJ2-3, with 7 nucleotides matching TRBD2. After removal of 8 bases from V and 1 base from J, the junction contained 12 bases not matched to a gene. Germline-derived CDR1 and CDR2 are MDHEN and SYDVKM. The CDR3 covers 16 residues. Here the CDR3 DNA reads TGTGCCAGCGTCCCAAGCGGGGTCTCTCGCACAGATACGCAGTATTTT. It translates to CASVPSGVSRTDTQYF.

V and J are TRBV28 and TRBJ2-7, with 8 bases fitting TRBD1. Trimming cost V 6 bases and J 6 bases; bases outside gene matches: 13. The germline gives CDR1 MDHEN, CDR2 SYDVKM. The CDR3 extends over 15 amino acids. In DNA, the CDR3 is TGTGCCAGCAGACAAACCGGACAGGGAGGTTCCGAGCAGTACTTC. It translates to CASRQTGQGGSEQYF.